The T cell receptor beta chain described here comes from a study of T cell responses to AZD1222 COVID-19 vaccine. On the study more broadly: Samples with a second dose at about 4 or about 12 weeks were pooled together.

Worth noting for this clone: What it binds is not known.

Germline V lookup: CDR1 MNHEY, CDR2 SMNVEV (reference sequence). This CDR3 has 13 amino acids. V was trimmed by 3 bases and J by 4 bases, leaving 10 bases between them. Profiling relied on immunoSEQ multiplex PCR, and the TCRdb table lists in-frame clones only, not all of them. The table shows about 170,000 clones, with 80% to 95% occurring only once. Findings and limits, study-wide: Recipients of AZD1222 seropositive at baseline numbered only 5 or 6. Spike-specific TCR breadth and depth both grew after two AZD1222 doses.

The sample was peripheral blood, taken on day 0 of AZD1222 vaccination. The chain recombines TRBV27 with TRBJ2-7, with D perhaps matching TRBD2 (5 bases). This receptor was taken from an adult in good health. The chain's CDR3 is CASSFSSLYEQYF. The CDR3 DNA reads TGTGCCAGCAGTTTCTCTAGCCTATACGAGCAGTACTTC.